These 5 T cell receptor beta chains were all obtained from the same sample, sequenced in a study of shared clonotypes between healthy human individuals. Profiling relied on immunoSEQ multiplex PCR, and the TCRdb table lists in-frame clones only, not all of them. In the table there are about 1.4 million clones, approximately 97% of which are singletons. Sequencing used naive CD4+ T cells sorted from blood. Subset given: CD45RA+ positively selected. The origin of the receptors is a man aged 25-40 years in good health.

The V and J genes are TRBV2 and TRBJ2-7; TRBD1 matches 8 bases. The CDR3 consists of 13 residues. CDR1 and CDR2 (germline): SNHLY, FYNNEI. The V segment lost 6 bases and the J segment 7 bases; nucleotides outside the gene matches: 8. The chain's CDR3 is CASRTGGSREQYF. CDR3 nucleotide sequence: TGTGCCAGCAGAACAGGGGGTTCGAGGGAGCAGTACTTC.

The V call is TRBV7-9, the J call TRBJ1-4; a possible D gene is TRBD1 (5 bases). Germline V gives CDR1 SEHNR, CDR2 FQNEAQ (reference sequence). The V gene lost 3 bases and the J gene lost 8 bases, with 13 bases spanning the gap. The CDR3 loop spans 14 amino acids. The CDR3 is CASSLGERREKLFF. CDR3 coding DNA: TGTGCCAGCAGCTTGGGGGAACGGAGGGAAAAACTGTTTTTT.

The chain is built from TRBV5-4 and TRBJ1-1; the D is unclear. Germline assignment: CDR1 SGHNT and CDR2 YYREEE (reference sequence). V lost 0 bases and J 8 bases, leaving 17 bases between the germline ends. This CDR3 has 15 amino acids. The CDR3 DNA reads TGTGCCAGCAGCTTGGATAGGACCCTTAGGAGAGAAGCTTTCTTT. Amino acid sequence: CASSLDRTLRREAFF.

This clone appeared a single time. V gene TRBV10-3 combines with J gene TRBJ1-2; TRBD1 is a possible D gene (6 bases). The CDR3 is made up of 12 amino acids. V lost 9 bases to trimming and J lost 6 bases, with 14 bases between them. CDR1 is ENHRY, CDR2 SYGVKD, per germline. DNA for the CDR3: TGTGCCATTCTAGGGGGGTTCAATGGCTACACCTTC. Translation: CAILGGFNGYTF.

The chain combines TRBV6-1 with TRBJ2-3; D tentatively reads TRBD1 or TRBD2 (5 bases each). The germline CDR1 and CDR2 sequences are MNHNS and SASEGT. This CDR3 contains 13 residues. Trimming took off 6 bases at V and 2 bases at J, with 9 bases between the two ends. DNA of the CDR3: TGTGCCAGCAGCGGGACCTACACAGATACGCAGTATTTT. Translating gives CASSGTYTDTQYF.